A selection of T cell receptor beta chains follows, all from one sample in a study of cytotoxic CD8 clonotypes in ibrutinib-treated CLL. The data were produced by immunoSEQ multiplex PCR, yet TCRdb's version contains in-frame clones alone and is incomplete. The data contain 45,000 to 60,000 clones, 55% to 65% of them singletons. This specimen was PBMCs, taken after 24 months of ibrutinib treatment. Source of these receptors: a human donor with chronic lymphocytic leukemia. Both conserved end residues are part of each CDR3. The order of the fields is V gene, D gene, J gene, CDR3 protein. D genes are given only for firm matches.

>TRBV4-1|.|TRBJ2-3
CASSQFGPPAQYF
>TRBV30|TRBD1|TRBJ1-1
CAWSATGWSTEAFF
>TRBV6-5|TRBD2|TRBJ2-7
CASRTSGYSYEQYF
>TRBV7-9|TRBD1|TRBJ2-1
CASSLRHRGPGHNEQFF
>TRBV25-1|TRBD2|TRBJ2-1
CASSELASGEYNEQFF
>TRBV20-1|.|TRBJ1-1
CSAEGGAEAFF
>TRBV10-3|TRBD1|TRBJ2-6
CAISAWGTGGASGANVLTF
>TRBV7-2|.|TRBJ2-2
CASSPRTVTGELFF
>TRBV28|.|TRBJ2-3
CASSFYGGPISTDTQYF
>TRBV5-1|.|TRBJ1-5
CASSLISNQPQHF